These T cell receptor beta chains were read from a single sample in a study of naive and memory T cell subsets. Using its own MiXCR run on the UMI-ligation and nested PCR reads, TCRdb lists one record per CDR3 protein. The sample records 30,000 to 35,000 distinct CDR3 sequences, under 8.5% being singletons. The input for sequencing was skin, taken from a tuberculin skin test site. The source of these receptors is an adult in good health. The CDR3 runs from the conserved cysteine through the conserved F or W. A D gene is named only where the DNA matches it firmly. The size entry is marked missing in some rows and otherwise reads once, few, many or a size class.

-	13	few	TRBV6-2/TRBV6-3	TRBJ1-6	TGTGCCAGCAGTTACGGCCCCGATTCACCCCTCCACTTT	CASSYGPDSPLHF
-	12	few	TRBV28	TRBJ2-4	TGTGCCAGCAGTTTATATTCAAACATTCAGTACTTC	CASSLYSNIQYF
-	17	few	TRBV6-5	TRBJ1-2	TGTGCCAGCAGTTCCAGAAACCTAGTATACAGGGTCAATGGCTACACCTTC	CASSSRNLVYRVNGYTF
-	17	many	TRBV12-3/TRBV12-4	TRBJ2-3	TGTGCCAGCAGTCCCAGGAATCGGGCCCGGCGGCCAGATACGCAGTATTTT	CASSPRNRARRPDTQYF
TRBD2	15	many	TRBV6-1	TRBJ2-5	TGTGCCAGCAGTGAGCGTAGCGGGGGGAAAGGTAGTCAGTACTTC	CASSERSGGKGSQYF
-	16	-	TRBV19	TRBJ2-2	TGTGCCAGTAGTATCCTGAAAGGGCGGGGTGCCGGGGAGCTGTTTTTT	CASSILKGRGAGELFF
-	14	many	TRBV7-2	TRBJ2-5	TGTGCCAGCAGCTACCCGGCGTTAAAGCAGACCCAGTACTTC	CASSYPALKQTQYF
-	12	many	TRBV2	TRBJ2-3	TGTGCCAGCACCTGGACCACAGATACGCAGTATTTT	CASTWTTDTQYF
-	15	many	TRBV5-4	TRBJ2-7	TGTGCCAGCAGCTTGGATCTGGGGCCTACCTACGAGCAGTACTTC	CASSLDLGPTYEQYF
TRBD1	15	many	TRBV6-5	TRBJ2-7	TGTGCCAGCAGTTCTCACGGACAGGGTGGTCTCGAGCAGTACTTC	CASSSHGQGGLEQYF
TRBD1	21	many	TRBV5-4	TRBJ2-1	TGTGCCAGCAGCGGTAACCCGGGACAGGGGGAAAGGAGGCAGTCCTACAATGAGCAGTTCTTC	CASSGNPGQGERRQSYNEQFF
-	14	many	TRBV7-6	TRBJ2-7	TGTGCCAGCAGCTTAGTAGACTTGACCTACGAGCAGTACTTC	CASSLVDLTYEQYF
TRBD1	17	many	TRBV12-3/TRBV12-4	TRBJ1-2	TGTGCCAGCAGTTCTTCCCCCCCATCGACAGGGGGCAGTGGCTACACCTTC	CASSSSPPSTGGSGYTF
-	12	-	TRBV29-1	TRBJ1-1	TGCAGCGTTGACAGGGGTTTTGCTGAAGCTTTCTTT	CSVDRGFAEAFF
TRBD2	14	many	TRBV11-2	TRBJ2-3	TGTGCCAGCCGGCCGGGACTAGTGTCAGATACGCAGTATTTT	CASRPGLVSDTQYF
TRBD1	11	many	TRBV6-6	TRBJ2-2	TGTGCCGTCGCAGGGGGCGGGGAGCTGTTTTTT	CAVAGGGELFF
-	16	many	TRBV2	TRBJ2-4	TGTGCCAGCAGTGCCCCGGTGAACGGCCCGGCGAACATTCAGTACTTC	CASSAPVNGPANIQYF
TRBD2	16	many	TRBV5-1	TRBJ2-2	TGCGCCAGCAGCTTGGACACGGGACTAGCGACCGGGGAGCTGTTTTTT	CASSLDTGLATGELFF
TRBD1	16	many	TRBV2	TRBJ1-5	TGTGCCAGCAGTGAAAGGTTGGGGACAGGGAATCAGCCCCAGCATTTT	CASSERLGTGNQPQHF
-	14	many	TRBV11-1	TRBJ1-1	TGTGCCAGCAGCTTAGCCGGGGGGGCCACTGAAGCTTTCTTT	CASSLAGGATEAFF
TRBD1	15	few	TRBV20-1	TRBJ1-6	TGCAGTGTTATACAGGGGACAGGGGGAGGTTCACCCCTCCACTTT	CSVIQGTGGGSPLHF
-	14	few	TRBV7-8	TRBJ2-7	TGTGCCAGCAGCTTAGAGGAGGGGGCCTACGAGCAGTACTTC	CASSLEEGAYEQYF
-	15	many	TRBV3-1	TRBJ2-2	TGTGCCAGCAGCCACGGCGGGACTCCCCCCGGGGAGCTGTTTTTT	CASSHGGTPPGELFF
TRBD1	12	many	TRBV29-1	TRBJ1-2	TGCAGCGTTGAGACAGGGAGTCTTGGCTACACCTTC	CSVETGSLGYTF
-	15	few	TRBV14	TRBJ2-1	TGTGCCAGCAGCCGCGTTACGAAGTCTTACAATGAGCAGTTCTTC	CASSRVTKSYNEQFF
-	13	-	TRBV27	TRBJ1-1	TGTGCCAGCAAGTCGATCGGGACCACTGAAGCTTTCTTT	CASKSIGTTEAFF
TRBD2	16	many	TRBV7-9	TRBJ2-5	TGTGCCAGCAGCTCAGGACTAGCGGGGATTAAAGAGACCCAGTACTTC	CASSSGLAGIKETQYF
-	18	many	TRBV5-4	TRBJ2-7	TGTGCCAGCAGCCTACTTGTAGGCCTCACTGACTCTTCCTACGAGCAGTACTTC	CASSLLVGLTDSSYEQYF
TRBD1	17	many	TRBV4-1	TRBJ1-1	TGCGCCAGCAGCCAAGCAGGGACAGGGCGGATGAACACTGAAGCTTTCTTT	CASSQAGTGRMNTEAFF
-	14	many	TRBV12-3/TRBV12-4	TRBJ1-1	TGTGCCAGCAGTTTAGTGTCACTGAACACTGAAGCTTTCTTT	CASSLVSLNTEAFF
-	13	many	TRBV6-5	TRBJ2-7	TGTGCCAGCAGTTACTTGGGGGCTTACGAGCAGTACTTC	CASSYLGAYEQYF
TRBD2	15	many	TRBV6-5	TRBJ2-3	TGTGCCAGCAGTACTAGCGGGGGGCTCTCAGATACGCAGTATTTT	CASSTSGGLSDTQYF
-	13	many	TRBV10-2	TRBJ2-5	TGCGCCAGCAGTGAGTCAGTTGGACAGACCCAGTACTTC	CASSESVGQTQYF
TRBD1	15	medium-sized	TRBV9	TRBJ2-3	TGTGCCAGCAGCGTAGAGGGACAGAGCACAGATACGCAGTATTTT	CASSVEGQSTDTQYF
-	15	many	TRBV7-2	TRBJ2-7	TGTGCCAGCAGGCTGGGAGGGGGGGGCACCTACGAGCAGTACTTC	CASRLGGGGTYEQYF
-	16	many	TRBV19	TRBJ2-2	TGTGCCAGTAGTATTTTAGCACAACCCAACACCGGGGAGCTGTTTTTT	CASSILAQPNTGELFF
-	13	many	TRBV27	TRBJ1-1	TGTGCCAGCAGTTTGAACTTGAACACTGAAGCTTTCTTT	CASSLNLNTEAFF
TRBD2	17	many	TRBV2	TRBJ2-5	TGTGCCAGCAGACCTCCGACTAGCGGGGGGGTAGGAGAGACCCAGTACTTC	CASRPPTSGGVGETQYF
-	14	medium-sized	TRBV7-2	TRBJ2-5	TGTGCCAGCAGCTTCAACGCCGACCAAGAGACCCAGTACTTC	CASSFNADQETQYF
-	15	many	TRBV25-1	TRBJ1-5	TGTGCCAGCAGTGAATGGGCAGGGGACAATCAGCCCCAGCATTTT	CASSEWAGDNQPQHF
TRBD2	13	many	TRBV6-5	TRBJ2-2	TGTGCCAGCTGGGGACTAGCTGGCGGGGAGCTGTTTTTT	CASWGLAGGELFF
TRBD2	14	-	TRBV20-1	TRBJ2-7	TGCAGTGCTAGGGGACTAGCGGGTTCCTACGAGCAGTACTTC	CSARGLAGSYEQYF
-	12	many	TRBV2	TRBJ2-3	TGTGCCAGCACCCAGGGCACAGATACGCAGTATTTT	CASTQGTDTQYF
-	12	many	TRBV29-1	TRBJ2-6	TGCAGCGTTTCCTCTGGGGCCAACGTCCTGACTTTC	CSVSSGANVLTF
-	15	-	TRBV27	TRBJ2-4	TGTGCCAGCAGTTCCCCGGGGCTAGCCAAAAACATTCAGTACTTC	CASSSPGLAKNIQYF
TRBD1	14	-	TRBV18	TRBJ2-2	TGTGCCAGCTCACCGGACAGGGCTGTCGGGGAGCTGTTTTTT	CASSPDRAVGELFF
TRBD2	14	many	TRBV12-3/TRBV12-4	TRBJ2-3	TGTGCCAGCAGGGGACTAGCCAGCACAGATACGCAGTATTTT	CASRGLASTDTQYF
-	17	few	TRBV7-2	TRBJ2-2	TGTGCCAGCAGCTTAGAAGGCCGCAGGGCGAACACCGGGGAGCTGTTTTTT	CASSLEGRRANTGELFF
-	14	many	TRBV6-5	TRBJ2-2	TGTGCCAGCAGGCCAAGCGGTAACACCGGGGAGCTGTTTTTT	CASRPSGNTGELFF
-	14	many	TRBV20-1	TRBJ2-1	TGCAGTGCTAGCGTTGGGGGTTGCTACAATGAGCAGTTCTTC	CSASVGGCYNEQFF
TRBD1	15	many	TRBV6-2/TRBV6-3	TRBJ2-1	TGTGCCAGCAGCCGACAGGGCGGCGGGTACAATGAGCAGTTCTTC	CASSRQGGGYNEQFF
-	13	many	TRBV29-1	TRBJ1-1	TGCAGCGTTGATGGGAGACGGAACACTGAAGCTTTCTTT	CSVDGRRNTEAFF
TRBD1	16	many	TRBV5-1	TRBJ1-1	TGCGCCAGCAGCTTGGTGTTTAAGGAGGGGGCTAATGAAGCTTTCTTT	CASSLVFKEGANEAFF
-	15	many	TRBV2	TRBJ2-1	TGTGCCAGCAGGGACAGTGGTAGCTCCTACAATGAGCAGTTCTTC	CASRDSGSSYNEQFF
-	12	many	TRBV29-1	TRBJ1-1	TGCAGCGTTGAAACCAGTCTTAATGAAGCTTTCTTT	CSVETSLNEAFF
-	16	many	TRBV2	TRBJ1-4	TGTGCCAGCACCCGGCGGACCGCACAGAATAATGAAAAACTGTTTTTT	CASTRRTAQNNEKLFF
TRBD2	15	many	TRBV19	TRBJ2-1	TGTGCCAGTACCATCGGGGGGAGCTCCTACAATGAGCAGTTCTTC	CASTIGGSSYNEQFF